This T cell receptor (beta chain) emerged from a study of blood T cell repertoires in COVID-19. V gave up 1 base and J gave up 11 bases, with 14 bases separating them. The CDR3 length is 13 residues. Germline V gene data show CDR1 as SGHVS and CDR2 as FQNEAQ. The recovered donors of Cohort 3 showed two negative PCRs, clearance, or symptom resolution. Per the study methods: The assay estimated nucleated cells by amplifying reference gene primers. Libraries were prepared by immunoSEQ multiplex PCR; TCRdb keeps only in-frame clonotypes and omits some of them. The V and J calls and clone size were taken over from that table, and D and trimming were inferred from the DNA. The table has about 200,000 clones, more than 80% seen once. This clone was counted only a few times.

Source material: PBMCs or T cells enriched from blood (not recorded which). This receptor was taken from a woman aged 18-29 years who had recovered from COVID-19. The V gene is TRBV7-8, the J gene TRBJ1-1; D is ambiguous. The CDR3 DNA follows: TGTGCCAGCAGCTTAGGCGGGAGGAGAGGTGCTTTCTTT. Translated: CASSLGGRRGAFF.